These T cell receptor beta chains were read from a single sample in a study of T cell repertoires in cytomegalovirus infection. TCRdb used MiXCR to reprocess the reads, holding one entry per CDR3 protein. The sample shows some 320,000 distinct CDR3 sequences, more than 8% of them seen only once. The sample was PBMCs. The origin of the receptors is a human donor in good health (CMV status not recorded). Some clones in this sample may be carry-over from other donors' samples. Both conserved end residues are part of each CDR3. A D gene is named only where the DNA matches it firmly. Only part of the rows carry a size: once, few, many, or a class if the clone is expanded.

D	J	V	size	DNA	CDR3
TRBD1	TRBJ2-7	TRBV28	many	TGTGCCAGCAGTCTACCGGGACAGGGGCACTACGAGCAGTACTTC	CASSLPGQGHYEQYF
-	TRBJ2-7	TRBV7-8	many	TGTGCCAGCAGCTTAGGAGAAGACTTC	CASSLGEDF
TRBD1	TRBJ1-2	TRBV7-2	many	TGTGCCAGCAGCTTAGGGCAGGGGGTCTATGGCTACACCTTC	CASSLGQGVYGYTF
-	TRBJ2-2	TRBV6-8	few	TGTGCCAGCAGTGCCCGAGGCTCCGGGGAGCTGTTTTTT	CASSARGSGELFF
TRBD2	TRBJ2-3	TRBV20-1	-	TGCAGTGCTAGTCTGACTAGCGGGGGCCTTCGCACAGATACGCAGTATTTT	CSASLTSGGLRTDTQYF
-	TRBJ1-5	TRBV6-6	-	TGTGCCAGCAGTTACGACGACAGCCTAAATCAGCCCCAGCATTTT	CASSYDDSLNQPQHF
-	TRBJ2-1	TRBV6-2/TRBV6-3	-	TGTGCCAGCATGGAACAGTACAATGAGCAGTTCTTC	CASMEQYNEQFF
-	TRBJ2-1	TRBV6-5	-	TGTGCCAGCAGTTACTCGACTACTAACCGATTCTTC	CASSYSTTNRFF
-	TRBJ2-7	TRBV12-3/TRBV12-4	-	TGTGCCAGCAGTTCTCTATTCCCCCTTACGGCCACCTACGAGCAGTACTTC	CASSSLFPLTATYEQYF
TRBD2	TRBJ2-3	TRBV20-1	few	TGCAGTGCTGAGCGAGCGGGAGGACCCACCGCGCAGTATTTT	CSAERAGGPTAQYF
-	TRBJ1-2	TRBV4-2	-	TGTGCCAGCAGCCAAGATACCGGTAGCAACGGCTACACCTTC	CASSQDTGSNGYTF
TRBD2	TRBJ2-3	TRBV11-1	-	TGTGCCAGCAGCGCCACTAGCGGGGGCCCAGATACGCAGTATTTT	CASSATSGGPDTQYF
-	TRBJ2-6	TRBV15	many	TGTGCCACCAGCAGAGATCCCGGCTCTGGGGCCAACGTCCTGACTTTC	CATSRDPGSGANVLTF
-	TRBJ2-3	TRBV7-2	many	TGTGCCAGCAGCCGTGGGGGCACGGGCACAGATACGCAGTATTTT	CASSRGGTGTDTQYF
-	TRBJ2-1	TRBV5-8	many	TGTGCCAGCAGCTTGGTCCGGGGTCGTGCTGAGCAGTTCTTC	CASSLVRGRAEQFF
-	TRBJ2-4	TRBV19	few	TGTGCCAGTAGTGCATTTTTGGAAAACATTCAGTACTTC	CASSAFLENIQYF
-	TRBJ2-5	TRBV7-2	many	TGTGCCAGCAGCTTAGAAAGGACAGTGTACCAAGAGACCCAGTACTTC	CASSLERTVYQETQYF
-	TRBJ1-6	TRBV20-1	once	TGCAGTGCCAGTGGGGGCCCTCTTTCCACCCTCCACTTT	CSASGGPLSTLHF
-	TRBJ1-1	TRBV11-1	few	TGTGCCAGCAGCCCTAACATAGGCGGCACTGAAGCTTTCTTT	CASSPNIGGTEAFF
-	TRBJ2-5	TRBV7-2	many	TGTGCCAGCAGCCTCGGACCGATCCAAGAGACCCAGTACTTC	CASSLGPIQETQYF
-	TRBJ1-3	TRBV4-2	few	TGTGCCAGCAGCCAAGCCGGAAGGGGGGCTGGAAACACCATATATTTT	CASSQAGRGAGNTIYF
-	TRBJ2-5	TRBV7-2	many	TGTGCCAGCAGCTTGCCTAGTCTGAAGACCCAGTACTTC	CASSLPSLKTQYF
-	TRBJ2-7	TRBV10-3	many	TGTGCCATCAGTGACGGAGGTGTCTACGAGCAGTACTTC	CAISDGGVYEQYF
-	TRBJ2-5	TRBV4-1	many	TGCGCCAGCAGCCAAGATCCGGGAGTGATGAAGACCCAGTACTTC	CASSQDPGVMKTQYF
-	TRBJ1-2	TRBV7-2	many	TGTGCCAGCAGCGTACACCAACGGGGTGGCTACACCTTC	CASSVHQRGGYTF
TRBD1	TRBJ2-7	TRBV7-2	many	TGTGCCAGCAGCTTAGAAGAGACAGGGGGTTACGAGCAGTACTTC	CASSLEETGGYEQYF
TRBD2	TRBJ2-2	TRBV6-1	-	TGTGCCAGCAGAACCCGACTAGCGGGGGAGCAGACAGCGAACACCGGGGAGCTGTTTTTT	CASRTRLAGEQTANTGELFF
-	TRBJ1-2	TRBV7-2	many	TGTGCCAGCAGCTTAGAGGGCCCCGGGACTCTGAACTATGGCTACACCTTC	CASSLEGPGTLNYGYTF
-	TRBJ2-3	TRBV7-6	-	TGTGCCAGCAGCTTAGGAACCGGGAGTCGGGCGGATACGCAGTATTTT	CASSLGTGSRADTQYF
-	TRBJ1-2	TRBV29-1	few	TGCAGCGGCTTCGACCCGGGGACTAGCTATGGCTACACCTTC	CSGFDPGTSYGYTF
-	TRBJ2-1	TRBV7-9	-	TGTGCCAGCAGCCCGGGACGGGGGCAGCCGTCCTACAATGAGCAGTTCTTC	CASSPGRGQPSYNEQFF
TRBD1	TRBJ2-7	TRBV5-1	many	TGCGCCAGCAGCTTGGAAGGGGACAGGACCCTCTCCTACGAGCAGTACTTC	CASSLEGDRTLSYEQYF
-	TRBJ1-2	TRBV12-3/TRBV12-4	-	TGTGCCAGCAGCCAGGGCCCGTACTATGGCTACACCTTC	CASSQGPYYGYTF
TRBD1	TRBJ2-1	TRBV7-2	-	TGTGCCAGCAGCTTAGAGGCTTCAGGGGGGCAGTTCTTC	CASSLEASGGQFF
-	TRBJ2-7	TRBV2	many	TGTGCCAGCAGTGAAACAGGGTCCGAGCAGTACTTC	CASSETGSEQYF
-	TRBJ1-1	TRBV4-3	many	TGCGCCAGCAGGAGACACTTGAACACTGAAGCTTTCTTT	CASRRHLNTEAFF
-	TRBJ2-7	TRBV4-3	many	TGCGCCAGCAGCCAAGGAGGGGCAAGCTACGAGCAGTACTTC	CASSQGGASYEQYF
-	TRBJ1-5	TRBV9	-	TGTGCCAGCAGCGTAGGCGCGAGCAATCAGCCCCAGCATTTT	CASSVGASNQPQHF
-	TRBJ2-7	TRBV4-1	-	TGCGCCAGCAGCCTAGCTCCGGGGACTTCCTACGAGCAGTACTTC	CASSLAPGTSYEQYF
-	TRBJ2-2	TRBV11-2	many	TGTGCCAGCAGCTCGTTATCAGGGGCGAACACCGGGGAGCTGTTTTTT	CASSSLSGANTGELFF
-	TRBJ2-3	TRBV6-8	few	TGTGCCAGCACCCCCCGTGGGGAAGGCACAGATACGCAGTATTTT	CASTPRGEGTDTQYF
-	TRBJ1-3	TRBV10-3	few	TGTGCCATCAGAGAAGGACAGGGAAACACCATATATTTT	CAIREGQGNTIYF